Here is one T cell receptor (beta chain) with its context. Its specificity is not known. Germline V gene data show CDR1 as SGHAT and CDR2 as FQNNGV. This CDR3 has 13 amino acids. Trimming removed 5 bases from V and 5 bases from J, with 12 bases in between. The data are from a study of cytomegalovirus exposure and HLA in healthy donors. Findings of the study overall: It was in a later analysis that TCR association rates were seen to vary by HLA locus, highest for DRB1 and lowest for HLA-C.

With 60 Vbeta and 13 Jbeta primers, the PCR was carried out. Method: immunoSEQ multiplex PCR; TCRdb's copy keeps in-frame clones and lacks some. Seen here are about 140,000 clones, 70% to 85% observed once, and the top ten hold 5% to 8.5%. Sequencing was carried out using PBMCs. The chain has TRBV11-2 and TRBJ1-2; D might be TRBD1 (5 bases). The TCR comes from a man aged 40-55 years in good health and CMV-seropositive. CDR3 region: CASSKRRGYGYTF. In DNA form, the CDR3 reads TGTGCCAGCAGCAAACGAAGGGGTTATGGCTACACCTTC.